A single sample is the source of the 21 T cell receptor beta chains below, sequenced in a study of cytomegalovirus exposure and HLA in healthy donors. Primers included in the PCR were 60 Vbeta and 13 Jbeta primers. The table came from immunoSEQ multiplex PCR; TCRdb's copy has only in-frame clones and leaves some out. The sample totals around 130,000 clones. The specimen sequenced was PBMCs. The receptors were sampled from a woman in her forties in good health and CMV-seronegative.

The chain couples TRBV7-2 to TRBJ2-5; the D gene is possibly TRBD1 (6 bases). Between the trimmed V and J ends, which lost 5 bases and 3 bases, there was a span of 16 bases. Germline CDR1 and CDR2: SGHTA and FQGNSA. The CDR3 runs 15 residues. The chain's CDR3 is CASSIQGLGEETQYF. The CDR3 DNA follows: TGTGCCAGCAGCATTCAGGGGTTGGGAGAAGAGACCCAGTACTTC. The full variable domain, in which reference TRBV7-2 and TRBJ2-5 provide the parts outside the CDR3, is GAGVSQSPSNKVTEKGKDVELRCDPISGHTALYWYRQSLGQGLEFLIYFQGNSAPDKSGLPSDRFSAERTGGSVSTLTIQRTQQEDSAVYLCASSIQGLGEETQYFGPGTRLLVL.

The rearrangement links TRBV9 to TRBJ2-3; TRBD2 agrees at 13 bases. The CDR3 extends over 19 amino acids. Trimming cost V 4 bases and J 2 bases; bases outside gene matches: 13. Germline loops: CDR1 SGDLS, CDR2 YYNGEE. CDR3 coding DNA: TGTGCCAGCAGCACAGGTACAGGGGGGACTAGCGGGGTCACAGATACGCAGTATTTT. It specifies CASSTGTGGTSGVTDTQYF.

The chain is built from TRBV28 and TRBJ2-4; 9 positions match TRBD1. The CDR3 is made up of 18 amino acids. Unmatched junction bases numbered 13, after V lost 7 bases and J lost 0 bases. Germline V gene lookup returns CDR1 MDHEN and CDR2 SYDVKM. This CDR3 is CASTPGTGKSLAKNIQYF. The DNA for the CDR3 is TGTGCCAGCACCCCTGGGACAGGGAAATCCCTAGCCAAAAACATTCAGTACTTC.

The chain carries TRBV5-1 and TRBJ2-4; tentative D call: TRBD1 (5 bases). Trimming pared 0 bases from V and 1 base from J, leaving 11 bases between. The CDR3 contains 16 residues. Germline lookup yields CDR1 SGHRS and CDR2 YFSETQ. CDR3 loop: CASSLVGALAKNIQYF. The CDR3 nucleotides are TGCGCCAGCAGCTTGGTTGGGGCGCTGGCCAAAAACATTCAGTACTTC. Looking up the rest from reference TRBV5-1 and TRBJ2-4 gives the full variable domain: KAGVTQTPRYLIKTRGQQVTLSCSPISGHRSVSWYQQTPGQGLQFLFEYFSETQRNKGNFPGRFSGRQFSNSRSEMNVSTLELGDSALYLCASSLVGALAKNIQYFGAGTRLSVL.

Remarks on this clone: This same CDR3 is encoded by further DNA sequences in the sample. The genes are TRBV27 and TRBJ1-4, with D maybe TRBD1 (6 bases). This CDR3 has 14 amino acids. Trimming removed 7 bases from V and 8 bases from J, with 17 bases in between. Germline V gene lookup returns CDR1 MNHEY and CDR2 SMNVEV (reference sequence). This CDR3 is CASTPHGQREKLFF. The DNA of the CDR3 is TGTGCCAGCACCCCGCACGGACAGCGCGAAAAACTGTTTTTT.

CDR3 in DNA: TGTGCCAGCAGTGAATCGGGGACATATAACTATGGCTACACCTTC. Translating it yields CASSESGTYNYGYTF. The rearrangement joins TRBV25-1 to TRBJ1-2; tentatively, D is TRBD1 (6 bases). Trimming took 1 base from V and 1 from J, leaving 10 bases between them. Germline CDR1 and CDR2: MGHDK and SYGVNS. There are 15 residues in the CDR3.

The rearrangement uses TRBV4-3 and TRBJ2-3; the match to TRBD1 covers 8 bases. The CDR3 totals 15 residues. Germline loops: CDR1 LGHNA, CDR2 YSLEER. Trimming cost V 4 bases and J 4 bases; bases outside gene matches: 7. The DNA for the CDR3 is TGCGCCAGCAGCCTCGGACAGGGAGGCCCAGATACGCAGTATTTT. It is translated as CASSLGQGGPDTQYF.

This chain uses TRBV5-1 with TRBJ1-2; TRBD1 is a possible D gene (5 bases). The CDR3 is 13 residues long. Germline values: CDR1 SGHRS, CDR2 YFSETQ. Trimming cost V 4 bases and J 5 bases, with 12 bases left between them. The CDR3, as DNA: TGCGCCAGCAGCCCAGGGTTAGGGTATGGCTACACCTTC. This gives the protein CASSPGLGYGYTF.

V and J are TRBV6-5 and TRBJ1-2, with D hard to call. The CDR3 extends over 13 amino acids. Trimming left V 5 bases short and J 4 bases short, with 11 bases between. Germline lookup yields CDR1 MNHEY and CDR2 SVGAGI. CDR3 residues: CASSIRGIYGYTF. The CDR3 region has the DNA TGTGCCAGCAGTATCAGAGGGATCTATGGCTACACCTTC.

This chain links TRBV21-1 with TRBJ2-7; the D segment call TRBD2 is taken from the table without a DNA check. TRBV21-1 is a pseudogene locus. The CDR3 sequence is 16 residues long. The DNA for the CDR3 is TGTGCCAGCAGCAAAGAGCGGGACTCACCAAGCTACGAGCAGTACTTC. Residues: CASSKERDSPSYEQYF.

This chain connects TRBV7-2 to TRBJ1-5, with D possibly matching TRBD1 (6 bases). CDR3 length equals 14 residues. Trimming shortened V by 5 bases and J by 4 bases, and 12 bases separated the two germline ends. Germline assignment: CDR1 SGHTA and CDR2 FQGNSA. CDR3 protein: CASSPGTPNQPQHF. The CDR3, as DNA: TGTGCCAGCAGCCCCGGGACACCGAATCAGCCCCAGCATTTT.

V is TRBV4-3 and J is TRBJ1-6; 7 bases are a match to TRBD1. The CDR3 totals 16 residues. V lost 4 bases to trimming and J lost 9 bases; unmatched junction nucleotides: 12. From germline, CDR1 is LGHNA and CDR2 YSLEER. CDR3 in DNA: TGCGCCAGCAGCCGCGGACGAACAGGGGACGGTTCACCCCTCCACTTT. Encoded protein: CASSRGRTGDGSPLHF.

The chain is built from TRBV2 and TRBJ2-7, with TRBD1 matching over 11 bases. CDR1 and CDR2 from the germline V gene are SNHLY and FYNNEI. V dropped 6 bases and J dropped 3; count of bases not matched to a gene: 4. The CDR3 runs 14 residues. Here the CDR3 reads CASSRGTGGYEQYV. The CDR3 DNA sequence: TGTGCCAGCAGCCGCGGGACAGGGGGCTACGAGCAGTACGTC.

Here the CDR3 DNA reads TGTGCCAGCAGTTCACGGACAGGGGGTTTCTATGGCTACACCTTC. Residues: CASSSRTGGFYGYTF. V and J are TRBV2 and TRBJ1-2; 10 positions agree with TRBD1. The CDR3 totals 15 residues. Germline V CDR1 and CDR2: SNHLY, FYNNEI. The J segment lost 4 bases and the V segment lost 5 bases, leaving 7 bases of the junction unmatched. The whole variable domain, remainder taken from reference TRBV2 and TRBJ1-2, is EPEVTQTPSHQVTQMGQEVILRCVPISNHLYFYWYRQILGQKVEFLVSFYNNEISEKSEIFDDQFSVERPDGSNFTLKIRSTKLEDSAMYFCASSSRTGGFYGYTFGSGTRLTVV.

This rearrangement joins TRBV9 to TRBJ2-2, with a possible D match to TRBD1 (5 bases). Deletions cut 5 bases from V and 2 bases from J, with 10 bases between. CDR1 and CDR2 from the germline V gene are SGDLS and YYNGEE. The CDR3 has 14 amino acids. The CDR3: CASSLDRNTGELFF. In DNA, the CDR3 is TGTGCCAGCAGTCTAGACAGAAACACCGGGGAGCTGTTTTTT.

CDR3 nucleotide sequence: TGTGCCAGCAGCTTGGGACGGGGCTATGGCTACACCTTC. Protein sequence: CASSLGRGYGYTF. The gene calls are TRBV5-6 and TRBJ1-2; D is uncertain. The CDR3 has 13 residues. Germline lookup yields CDR1 SGHDT and CDR2 YYEEEE. Deletions cut 0 bases from V and 4 bases from J, with 7 bases between.

The chain is built from TRBV29-1 and TRBJ1-4, with D perhaps TRBD1 (6 bases). V was cut by 0 bases and J by 13 bases, with 18 bases left in between. The CDR3 runs 14 residues. Germline CDR1 and CDR2: SQVTM and ANQGSEA. Here the CDR3 reads CSVEDHYGKGGLFF. As DNA, the CDR3 is TGCAGCGTTGAAGATCATTATGGAAAAGGGGGACTGTTTTTT. Combining the CDR3 with reference TRBV29-1 and TRBJ1-4 gives the whole variable domain SAVISQKPSRDICQRGTSLTIQCQVDSQVTMMFWYRQQPGQSLTLIATANQGSEATYESGFVIDKFPISRPNLTFSTLTVSNMSPEDSSIYLCSVEDHYGKGGLFFGSGTQLSVL.

The chain links TRBV28 to TRBJ1-1; D is uncertain. The CDR3 has 13 amino acids. The V gene's germline CDR1 is MDHEN and CDR2 SYDVKM. V lost 10 bases to trimming and J lost 0 bases, with 12 bases between them. CDR3 amino acids: CATQIILNTEAFF. In DNA, the CDR3 is TGTGCCACCCAGATAATTTTGAACACTGAAGCTTTCTTT.

The V gene is TRBV2, the J gene TRBJ2-7, with 14 bases fitting TRBD2. The length of the CDR3 is 14 residues. Germline values: CDR1 SNHLY, CDR2 FYNNEI. V lost 10 bases, J lost 4 bases, and 6 bases stayed unmatched. The CDR3 DNA reads as TGTGCCAAGAGACTAGCGGGGGGGGTATACGAGCAGTACTTC. Translated: CAKRLAGGVYEQYF.

The V gene is TRBV28, the J gene TRBJ2-3; 7 bases line up with TRBD1. The CDR3 runs to 15 residues. Germline V CDR1 and CDR2: MDHEN, SYDVKM. The ends lost 7 bases at V and 2 bases at J; junction bases unmatched: 9. CDR3 nucleotides: TGTGCCAGCAATGTGGGACAGCTTAACACAGATACGCAGTATTTT. Translated: CASNVGQLNTDTQYF.

The chain employs TRBV5-4 and TRBJ2-3; 10 bases map to TRBD2. The CDR3 consists of 18 residues. Germline V gene lookup returns CDR1 SGHNT and CDR2 YYREEE (reference sequence). The V and J ends lost 3 bases and 14 bases, in that order; junction bases with no gene match: 24. The CDR3 loop is CASSYGGASGGPSRLWYF. CDR3 coding DNA: TGTGCCAGCAGCTATGGGGGGGCTAGCGGGGGCCCCTCCCGATTGTGGTATTTT.